This section outlines one T cell receptor (beta chain) sequence together with its context. These data come from a study of early T cells in non-severe SARS-CoV-2 infection. V lost 1 base to trimming and J lost 3 bases, with 7 bases between them. Germline V CDR1 and CDR2: LNHDA, SQIVND (reference sequence). This CDR3 has 14 residues. From the 5' RACE reads, TCRdb called clonotypes with MiXCR, one entry per CDR3 protein. The sample includes about 61,000 distinct CDR3 sequences, approximately 9.3% of them seen just once. This TCR was sampled from an adult who was a healthcare worker with PCR-confirmed SARS-CoV-2 infection or an uninfected control (not recorded which). Sequencing input: whole blood. The chain has TRBV19 and TRBJ2-1; D gene uncertain. The DNA of the CDR3 is TGTGCCAGTAGTATAGGTGGCAGCTACAATGAGCAGTTCTTC. Encoded protein: CASSIGGSYNEQFF.